This paragraph reports one T cell receptor beta chain. Its specificity is unknown. From CD4+ cells came CD45RA+ naive and CD45RA-negative memory subsets. The sample is drawn from a study of shared clonotypes between healthy human individuals. About the research overall: CD4 naive cells filled three plates per donor, CD4 memory three, CD8 naive two and CD8 memory one. Regarding the study as a whole: Between a handful of donors, naive CD4 clonotypes were shared at a level of approximately 5%.

The data were produced by immunoSEQ multiplex PCR, yet TCRdb's version contains in-frame clones alone and is incomplete. The sample lists about 1.4 million clones, more than 95% occurring once. The CDR3 is 14 amino acids. V gave up 0 bases and J gave up 5 bases, with 11 bases separating them. Germline CDR1 reads LNHNV; CDR2 reads YYDKDF (reference sequence). This receptor was identified in a man younger than 40 in good health. The chain has TRBV15 and TRBJ2-7, with D maybe TRBD1 (5 bases). Input material: naive CD4+ T cells sorted from blood. This sample's subset: CD45RA+ positively selected. The CDR3 sequence is CATSRDRIGDEQYF. The DNA of the CDR3 is TGTGCCACCAGCAGAGACCGAATAGGGGACGAGCAGTACTTC. Full variable domain (rest looked up from reference TRBV15 and TRBJ2-7): DAMVIQNPRYQVTQFGKPVTLSCSQTLNHNVMYWYQQKSSQAPKLLFHYYDKDFNNEADTPDNFQSRRPNTSFCFLDIRSPGLGDTAMYLCATSRDRIGDEQYFGPGTRLTVT.